A single sample is the source of the 27 T cell receptor beta chains below, sequenced in a study of control samples from healthy donors and cancer patients. The method was immunoSEQ multiplex PCR; TCRdb's version includes in-frame clones alone and lacks a portion of them. The sample yields around 19,000 clones, 88% seen once. Sequencing was performed on PBMCs. These receptors originate from a woman aged 55-69 years with head and neck cancer.

The genes are TRBV19 and TRBJ2-4; D remains unclear. The CDR3 has 14 amino acids. Germline V CDR1 and CDR2: LNHDA, SQIVND (reference sequence). Trimming left V 1 base short and J 1 base short, with 5 bases between. The CDR3 protein is CASSIGSAKNIQYF. CDR3 nucleotides: TGTGCCAGTAGTATAGGGTCTGCCAAAAACATTCAGTACTTC.

This clone was observed once. The chain carries TRBV6-5 and TRBJ1-5; perhaps TRBD1 as D (5 bases). Germline V gives CDR1 MNHEY, CDR2 SVGAGI. V was clipped by 6 bases and J by 0 bases, with 9 bases between them. The CDR3 sequence is 14 residues long. The CDR3 DNA sequence: TGTGCCAGCAGCCTAGGGACTAGCAATCAGCCCCAGCATTTT. It is translated as CASSLGTSNQPQHF.

Only a few counts were recorded for this clone. The chain carries TRBV7-9 and TRBJ1-1; perhaps TRBD1 as D (5 bases). Germline V gives CDR1 SEHNR, CDR2 FQNEAQ (reference sequence). The CDR3 runs 14 residues. Trimming cost V 6 bases and J 5 bases, with 16 bases left between them. Here the CDR3 reads CASREGGSGTEAFF. CDR3 sequence (DNA): TGTGCCAGCAGGGAGGGCGGGTCAGGGACTGAAGCTTTCTTT.

This chain uses TRBV6-1 with TRBJ1-1; 8 bases are a match to TRBD1. In germline, CDR1 is MNHNS, CDR2 SASEGT. The CDR3 has 17 residues. V trimming: 3 bases; J trimming: 0 bases; junction bases outside the gene matches: 9. The CDR3 coding sequence is TGTGCCAGCAGTGACACAGGGGGGAAGTTCATGAACACTGAAGCTTTCTTT. This codes for CASSDTGGKFMNTEAFF.

This chain links TRBV6-5 with TRBJ2-6; D ambiguous. Germline CDR1 reads MNHEY; CDR2 reads SVGAGI. V gave up 6 bases and J gave up 0 bases, with 6 bases separating them. CDR3 length: 14 residues. Written as DNA, the CDR3 is TGTGCCAGCAGCCTCAACTCTGGGGCCAACGTCCTGACTTTC. Amino acids: CASSLNSGANVLTF.

DNA for the CDR3: TGTGCCAGCAGCCCAGGGACAGCACTGAACACCGGGGAGCTGTTTTTT. It specifies CASSPGTALNTGELFF. V usage is TRBV28 and J usage is TRBJ2-2; 7 bases map to TRBD1. Germline loops: CDR1 MDHEN, CDR2 SYDVKM. J lost 1 base, V lost 6 bases, and 8 bases had no gene match. The CDR3 is 16 residues long.

This chain links TRBV18 with TRBJ2-7; perhaps D is TRBD1 or TRBD2 (5 bases each). The CDR3 runs 12 residues. Germline V gives CDR1 KGHSH, CDR2 LQKENI. Deletions cut 8 bases from V and 6 bases from J, with 14 bases between. The CDR3, as DNA: TGTGCCAGCCGGGACCGAACGGTCGAGCAGTACTTC. Protein: CASRDRTVEQYF.

This clone was found a few times. The chain has TRBV5-5 and TRBJ1-5; the D is unclear. The length of the CDR3 is 14 residues. In germline, CDR1 is SGHKS, CDR2 YYEKEE (reference sequence). The ends were cut back, 4 bases at V and 2 bases at J, with 10 bases in the middle. The CDR3 spells CASSMDPGNQPQHF. The CDR3 DNA follows: TGTGCCAGCAGCATGGACCCGGGCAATCAGCCCCAGCATTTT.

This chain links TRBV7-8 with TRBJ2-1; 7 bases are a match to TRBD2. The CDR3 sequence is 15 residues long. Germline V gives CDR1 SGHVS, CDR2 FQNEAQ. V gave up 5 bases and J gave up 7 bases; unmatched junction bases: 11. CDR3 sequence reads: CASSPVAGHGNEQFF. CDR3 DNA: TGTGCCAGCAGCCCCGTAGCGGGTCACGGGAATGAGCAGTTCTTC. Based on the CDR3 plus reference TRBV7-8 and TRBJ2-1, the full variable domain is GAGVSQSPRYKVAKRGQDVALRCDPISGHVSLFWYQQALGQGPEFLTYFQNEAQLDKSGLPSDRFFAERPEGSVSTLKIQRTQQEDSAVYLCASSPVAGHGNEQFFGPGTRLTVL.

The J gene is TRBJ2-7, the V gene TRBV2, with TRBD1 matching over 8 bases. The CDR3 length is 13 residues. Germline trimming cut 10 bases from V and 4 bases from J; bases unmatched to any gene: 9. The germline CDR1 and CDR2 sequences are SNHLY and FYNNEI. CDR3 nucleotides: TGTGCCATTCCCGGGACAGGTTCATACGAGCAGTACTTC. As protein: CAIPGTGSYEQYF.

V is TRBV28 and J is TRBJ2-7, with TRBD2 matching 11 bases. This CDR3 contains 14 residues. The ends lost 4 bases at V and 2 bases at J; junction bases unmatched: 1. The germline V gene has CDR1 MDHEN and CDR2 SYDVKM. The CDR3 is CASSSGLAAYEQYF. DNA of the CDR3: TGTGCCAGCAGTTCGGGACTAGCGGCCTACGAGCAGTACTTC. Full variable domain (rest looked up from reference TRBV28 and TRBJ2-7): DVKVTQSSRYLVKRTGEKVFLECVQDMDHENMFWYRQDPGLGLRLIYFSYDVKMKEKGDIPEGYSVSREKKERFSLILESASTNQTSMYLCASSSGLAAYEQYFGPGTRLTVT.

The genes are TRBV5-5 and TRBJ2-7, with unresolved D. This CDR3 region has 13 residues. The V gene's germline CDR1 is SGHKS and CDR2 YYEKEE (reference sequence). V gave up 4 bases and J gave up 1 base, with 9 bases separating them. CDR3 in amino acids: CASSIQASYEQYF. DNA of the CDR3: TGTGCCAGCAGCATCCAGGCGTCCTACGAGCAGTACTTC.

The V gene is TRBV20-1, the J gene TRBJ2-1; D uncertain. The V gene's germline CDR1 is DFQATT and CDR2 SNEGSKA (reference sequence). This CDR3 contains 11 residues. V dropped 3 bases and J dropped 9 bases, with 9 bases sitting between them. Here the CDR3 reads CSASLASEQFF. The CDR3 DNA is TGCAGTGCTAGTCTCGCGAGTGAGCAGTTCTTC.

V is TRBV5-8 and J is TRBJ1-1; D not certain. Per germline, CDR1 SGHTS and CDR2 YDEGEE. The V gene lost 4 bases and the J gene lost 6 bases, with 13 bases spanning the gap. CDR3 size: 13 residues. CDR3 amino acids: CASSPVLDPEAFF. The DNA of the CDR3 is TGTGCCAGCAGCCCTGTCCTGGACCCTGAAGCTTTCTTT.

The chain uses TRBV29-1 and TRBJ2-7; D may be TRBD2 (5 bases). The CDR3 totals 13 residues. Germline assignment: CDR1 SQVTM and CDR2 ANQGSEA. Trimming removed 5 bases at V and 0 bases at J, with 11 bases between. CDR3 in amino acids: CSVSEGSSYEQYF. CDR3 nucleotide sequence: TGCAGCGTTTCCGAGGGCAGCTCCTACGAGCAGTACTTC.

The chain links TRBV27 to TRBJ2-1; D is unclear. From germline, CDR1 is MNHEY and CDR2 SMNVEV (reference sequence). This CDR3 has 13 amino acids. V was clipped by 8 bases and J by 9 bases, with 17 bases between them. The CDR3 region is CASRSTVNSEQFF. CDR3 nucleotides: TGTGCCAGCCGCTCGACTGTGAACAGTGAGCAGTTCTTC.

The chain employs TRBV4-2 and TRBJ2-1, with no clear D. The V end lost 3 bases, the J end lost 8 bases, and 14 bases lay between the germline ends. The CDR3 runs 14 residues. Germline lookup yields CDR1 LGHNA and CDR2 YNFKEQ. CDR3 protein: CASSQTARSDEQFF. The CDR3 DNA is TGTGCCAGCAGCCAGACTGCCAGGTCCGATGAGCAGTTCTTC.

The V gene is TRBV27, the J gene TRBJ2-7; 8 nucleotides line up with TRBD2. V shed 3 bases and J 7 bases; nucleotides not matched to a gene: 8. The CDR3 contains 14 residues. The V gene's germline CDR1 is MNHEY and CDR2 SMNVEV (reference sequence). The CDR3 spells CASSFGREVAEQYF. The CDR3 DNA follows: TGTGCCAGCAGTTTCGGGCGGGAGGTAGCGGAGCAGTACTTC.

Only one count was recorded for this clone. The V call is TRBV5-4, the J call TRBJ1-1; 10 positions match TRBD1. The trim removed 2 bases at V and 5 bases at J, leaving 3 bases unmatched. CDR1 is SGHNT, CDR2 YYREEE, per germline (reference sequence). The CDR3 is 14 residues long. The CDR3 loop reads CASSFGTGVTEAFF. The CDR3 DNA reads as TGTGCCAGCAGCTTCGGGACAGGGGTTACTGAAGCTTTCTTT.

This rearrangement joins TRBV6-5 to TRBJ1-2; 7 nucleotides align to TRBD1. CDR1 MNHEY and CDR2 SVGAGI come from the germline V gene. After removal of 5 bases from V and 4 bases from J, the junction contained 7 bases not matched to a gene. The CDR3 contains 14 residues. DNA for the CDR3: TGTGCCAGCAGTCCTCGGACAGGAATCTATGGCTACACCTTC. Translated: CASSPRTGIYGYTF.

V usage is TRBV15 and J usage is TRBJ1-5, with 8 bases aligning to TRBD1. The V gene end was trimmed by 3 bases and the J gene end by 2 bases; junction bases not matched to a gene: 0. CDR3 size: 14 residues. Germline CDR1 is LNHNV and CDR2 is YYDKDF (reference sequence). CDR3 residues: CATSRDRGNQPQHF. CDR3 in DNA: TGTGCCACCAGCAGGGACAGGGGCAATCAGCCCCAGCATTTT.

This clone came up a few times. The J gene is TRBJ1-2, the V gene TRBV3-1 (or the pseudogene TRBV3-2); D uncertain. V was pared by 4 bases and J by 4 bases, with 4 bases between. Germline V lookup: CDR1 LGHDT, CDR2 YNNKEL (reference sequence). The CDR3 extends over 11 amino acids. The CDR3 protein is CASSRGYGYTF. The CDR3 coding sequence is TGTGCCAGCAGCCGGGGCTATGGCTACACCTTC.

This clone was recorded only once. In DNA form, the CDR3 reads TGTGCCAGCAGCTTTAATCCGGGAGGGCCAGTTGAGCAGTTCTTC. Protein sequence: CASSFNPGGPVEQFF. V is TRBV5-4 and J is TRBJ2-1; 8 nucleotides agree with TRBD2. CDR1 is SGHNT and CDR2 is YYREEE in the germline V gene (reference sequence). J lost 9 bases, V lost 2 bases, and 10 bases had no gene match. The CDR3 is 15 amino acids.

The chain links TRBV13 to TRBJ2-2, with D possibly TRBD1 on 5 matching bases. The V gene lost 1 base and the J gene lost 4 bases, with 7 bases spanning the gap. The CDR3 sequence is 14 residues long. From germline, CDR1 is PRHDT and CDR2 FYEKMQ (reference sequence). CDR3 bases: TGTGCCAGCAGCTTAGTAGGGGCCACCGGGGAGCTGTTTTTT. Its protein is CASSLVGATGELFF.

The V call is TRBV12-3 or TRBV12-4, the J call TRBJ2-1; the D gene is possibly TRBD2 (5 bases). Trimming removed 3 bases from V and 5 bases from J, with 8 bases in between. The CDR3 extends over 13 amino acids. The DNA for the CDR3 is TGTGCCAGCAGTTTCGGGGAGAACAATGAGCAGTTCTTC. This translates into CASSFGENNEQFF.

V usage is TRBV7-9 and J usage is TRBJ1-3; TRBD1 aligns across 9 bases. This CDR3 spans 16 amino acids. J lost 4 bases, V lost 4 bases, and 8 bases had no gene match. Germline CDR1 reads SEHNR; CDR2 reads FQNEAQ (reference sequence). CDR3: CASSSTGTGPGNTIYF. In DNA, the CDR3 is TGTGCCAGCAGCTCCACCGGGACAGGGCCCGGAAACACCATATATTTT.

This chain connects TRBV6-5 to TRBJ2-1, with D unclear. Trimming shortened V by 4 bases and J by 9 bases, and 10 bases separated the two germline ends. CDR1 MNHEY and CDR2 SVGAGI come from the germline V gene. The CDR3 extends over 12 amino acids. CDR3 residues: CASSSRAVEQFF. As DNA, the CDR3 is TGTGCCAGCAGTTCCCGGGCTGTTGAGCAGTTCTTC.